These 31 T cell receptor beta chains came from one sample sequenced in a study of cytomegalovirus exposure and HLA in healthy donors. Use of 60 Vbeta and 13 Jbeta primers characterized the PCR. Data came from immunoSEQ multiplex PCR; TCRdb stores just in-frame clones and leaves some out. In the table there are 100,000 to 150,000 clones, about 71% of which are singletons. Source material: PBMCs. These receptors all come from a woman aged 55-70 years in good health and CMV-seropositive.

The chain joins TRBV9 to TRBJ2-7; a possible D gene is TRBD2 (6 bases). Trimming removed 3 bases from V and 0 bases from J, with 19 bases in between. The germline V gene has CDR1 SGDLS and CDR2 YYNGEE. The CDR3 length is 17 residues. CDR3 sequence: CASSGVGGDDPSYEQYF. The CDR3 DNA reads as TGTGCCAGCAGCGGGGTTGGCGGGGACGATCCCTCCTACGAGCAGTACTTC. The entire variable domain, with the rest obtained from reference TRBV9 and TRBJ2-7, is as follows: DSGVTQTPKHLITATGQRVTLRCSPRSGDLSVYWYQQSLDQGLQFLIQYYNGEERAKGNILERFSAQQFPDLHSELNLSSLELGDSALYFCASSGVGGDDPSYEQYFGPGTRLTVT.

This clone is a singleton in its sample. The CDR3 bases are TGCGCCAGCAGCATTCCGGGACAGGATAGCATGAACACTGAAGCTTTCTTT. This sequence encodes CASSIPGQDSMNTEAFF. The chain uses TRBV5-1 and TRBJ1-1; 8 positions agree with TRBD1. V shed 4 bases and J 0 bases; nucleotides not matched to a gene: 11. There are 17 residues in the CDR3. Germline CDR1 SGHRS, CDR2 YFSETQ. Combining the CDR3 with reference TRBV5-1 and TRBJ1-1 gives the whole variable domain KAGVTQTPRYLIKTRGQQVTLSCSPISGHRSVSWYQQTPGQGLQFLFEYFSETQRNKGNFPGRFSGRQFSNSRSEMNVSTLELGDSALYLCASSIPGQDSMNTEAFFGQGTRLTVV.

The chain is built from TRBV2 and TRBJ2-3; TRBD2 is a possible D gene (5 bases). Per germline, CDR1 SNHLY and CDR2 FYNNEI. The V end was cut by 8 bases, the J end by 6 bases, with 12 bases between. CDR3 length: 12 residues. The CDR3 DNA sequence: TGTGCCAGCCGCTCCGCGGGCGATACGCAGTATTTT. Translated, it gives CASRSAGDTQYF.

This clone was seen a few times. The V and J genes are TRBV23-1 and TRBJ1-2; TRBD1 matches at 7 bases. TRBV23-1 carries the ORF label, with uncertain function. The CDR3 sequence is 18 residues long. The trim removed 2 bases at V and 2 bases at J, leaving 14 bases unmatched. CDR3 region: CASSQIAGPDRANYGYTF. DNA of the CDR3: TGCGCCAGCAGTCAAATCGCTGGCCCAGACAGGGCAAACTATGGCTACACCTTC.

This clone was found once. At one boundary the junction diverges from the germline segment, which might be a read error. The chain carries TRBV6-5 and TRBJ2-7; 9 bases line up with TRBD2. CDR1 is MNHEY and CDR2 is SVGAGI in the germline V gene. The CDR3 is 15 residues long. The CDR3 nucleotides are TGTGCCAGCAGTTACTCGCCTAGCGGGGCCTACGAGCGGTACTTC. Translated, it gives CASSYSPSGAYERYF.

The CDR3 DNA reads as TGTGCCAGCAGCCCAGAATCCGGGACTAGCGGGGGGAAGTTCTTC. Translated, it gives CASSPESGTSGGKFF. This chain uses TRBV14 with TRBJ2-1; 15 bases fit TRBD2. Germline CDR1 is SGHDN and CDR2 is FVKESK. Germline trimming cut 4 bases from V and 14 bases from J; bases unmatched to any gene: 9. The CDR3 covers 15 residues. The complete variable domain, with remaining parts taken from reference TRBV14 and TRBJ2-1, reads EAGVTQFPSHSVIEKGQTVTLRCDPISGHDNLYWYRRVMGKEIKFLLHFVKESKQDESGMPNNRFLAERTGGTYSTLKVQPAELEDSGVYFCASSPESGTSGGKFFGPGTRLTVL.

V and J are TRBV2 and TRBJ1-2; D is perhaps TRBD1 (6 bases). Trimming took 6 bases from V and 2 from J, leaving 13 bases between them. Germline-derived CDR1 and CDR2 are SNHLY and FYNNEI. The CDR3 loop spans 14 amino acids. CDR3 sequence reads: CASRAGTPNYGYTF. As DNA, the CDR3 is TGTGCCAGCAGGGCCGGGACACCCAACTATGGCTACACCTTC.

The genes are TRBV11-3 and TRBJ1-6, with D hard to call. The germline V gene encodes CDR1 SGHNT and CDR2 YENEEA. Trimming stripped 0 bases from V and 10 bases from J, with 10 bases between. There are 14 residues in the CDR3. Here the CDR3 reads CASSLDGSRSPLHF. DNA of the CDR3: TGTGCCAGCAGCTTAGATGGGAGCAGGTCACCCCTCCACTTT. The full variable domain, rest sourced from reference TRBV11-3 and TRBJ1-6, is EAGVVQSPRYKIIEKKQPVAFWCNPISGHNTLYWYLQNLGQGPELLIRYENEEAVDDSQLPKDRFSAERLKGVDSTLKIQPAELGDSAVYLCASSLDGSRSPLHFGNGTRLTVT.

This chain's CDR3 is CASSVSGGPDTQYF. In DNA, the CDR3 is TGTGCCAGCAGCGTTTCCGGGGGGCCTGATACGCAGTATTTT. The J gene is TRBJ2-3, the V gene TRBV9, with D possibly TRBD2 on 7 matching bases. Trimming took 2 bases from V and 6 from J, leaving 13 bases between them. There are 14 residues in the CDR3. The germline V gene encodes CDR1 SGDLS and CDR2 YYNGEE.

Only one count was recorded for this clone. The genes are TRBV27 and TRBJ1-2, with a tentative D call TRBD1 (5 bases). The germline CDR1 and CDR2 sequences are MNHEY and SMNVEV (reference sequence). The length of the CDR3 is 14 residues. V was shortened by 5 bases and J by 8 bases, with 18 bases between the two germline ends. Written as DNA, the CDR3 is TGTGCCAGCAGTCCCCTCGGGGGGGTTGTGGGCTACACCTTC. Protein: CASSPLGGVVGYTF.

This rearrangement joins TRBV5-1 to TRBJ2-1; D is unresolved. The CDR3 length is 12 residues. Deletions cut 2 bases from V and 7 bases from J, with 7 bases between. Germline CDR1 reads SGHRS; CDR2 reads YFSETQ. For the CDR3, the DNA is TGCGCCAGCAGCTTCGCCGCGAATGAGCAGTTCTTC. It codes for CASSFAANEQFF.

There are a few counts of this clone. The V call is TRBV7-3, the J call TRBJ1-1; D may be TRBD1 (5 bases). The germline CDR1 and CDR2 sequences are SGHTA and FQGTGA. V was pared by 6 bases and J by 1 base, with 12 bases between. The CDR3 contains 14 residues. CDR3 protein: CASRLTAPNTEAFF. Written as DNA, the CDR3 is TGTGCCAGCAGGTTGACAGCGCCGAACACTGAAGCTTTCTTT.

The rearrangement links TRBV10-3 to TRBJ1-5, with D maybe TRBD1 (5 bases). V was cut by 6 bases and J by 0 bases, with 6 bases left in between. Germline CDR1 and CDR2: ENHRY and SYGVKD. CDR3 length: 13 amino acids. CDR3 DNA: TGTGCCATCAGGACAGATAGCAATCAGCCCCAGCATTTT. This encodes CAIRTDSNQPQHF.

The chain combines TRBV2 with TRBJ1-1; 9 nucleotides match TRBD1. Per germline, CDR1 SNHLY and CDR2 FYNNEI. J lost 3 bases, V lost 8 bases, and 13 bases had no gene match. The CDR3 has 16 residues. The CDR3 coding sequence is TGTGCCAGCCTAACAGGGGGCATGTGGGGGGACACTGAAGCTTTCTTT. Translated, it gives CASLTGGMWGDTEAFF.

The chain combines TRBV9 with TRBJ1-1; D perhaps matches TRBD1 (6 bases). The germline gives CDR1 SGDLS, CDR2 YYNGEE. The CDR3 extends over 15 amino acids. V lost 0 bases to trimming and J lost 0 bases, with 9 bases between them. The CDR3 loop is CASSVVTGMNTEAFF. The CDR3 nucleotides are TGTGCCAGCAGCGTAGTCACAGGGATGAACACTGAAGCTTTCTTT.

The chain links TRBV19 to TRBJ1-1, with D possibly being TRBD1 (5 bases). CDR1 LNHDA and CDR2 SQIVND come from the germline V gene (reference sequence). V lost 9 bases to trimming and J lost 0 bases, with 11 bases between them. There are 13 residues in the CDR3. The CDR3 reads CASRWTLNTEAFF. As DNA, the CDR3 is TGTGCCAGCCGCTGGACACTGAACACTGAAGCTTTCTTT.

This clone has just one count. This rearrangement joins TRBV19 to TRBJ2-7, with 9 nucleotides matching TRBD1. V lost 4 bases, J lost 5 bases, and 9 bases stayed unmatched. Germline lookup yields CDR1 LNHDA and CDR2 SQIVND (reference sequence). The CDR3 sequence is 15 residues long. This chain's CDR3 is CASSTEGTGRHEQYF. The CDR3 nucleotides read TGTGCCAGTAGTACCGAGGGGACAGGGCGGCACGAGCAGTACTTC. Combining the CDR3 with reference TRBV19 and TRBJ2-7 gives the whole variable domain DGGITQSPKYLFRKEGQNVTLSCEQNLNHDAMYWYRQDPGQGLRLIYYSQIVNDFQKGDIAEGYSVSREKKESFPLTVTSAQKNPTAFYLCASSTEGTGRHEQYFGPGTRLTVT.

V is TRBV5-4 and J is TRBJ1-6, with a tentative D call TRBD1 (6 bases). The V end lost 4 bases, the J end lost 14 bases, and 22 bases lay between the germline ends. The germline CDR1 and CDR2 sequences are SGHNT and YYREEE (reference sequence). This CDR3 is 15 amino acids long. The CDR3 here is CASSLRQALGDALHF. The CDR3 nucleotides are TGTGCCAGCAGCCTCAGACAGGCCTTAGGAGATGCCCTCCACTTT.

This clone appeared once. The V and J genes are TRBV18 and TRBJ1-5; unclear D gene. The CDR3 extends over 14 amino acids. Germline lookup yields CDR1 KGHSH and CDR2 LQKENI. Trimming shortened V by 8 bases and J by 5 bases, and 16 bases separated the two germline ends. In DNA form, the CDR3 reads TGTGCCAGCGCTTCGGTGGGAGAGGATCAGCCCCAGCATTTT. Translating it yields CASASVGEDQPQHF.

The CDR3 DNA reads as TGTGCCAGCAGCTTCGGGACAGGATACCCTTCCGAGCAGTACTTC. Translation gives CASSFGTGYPSEQYF. The rearrangement uses TRBV7-6 and TRBJ2-7; 8 nucleotides agree with TRBD1. Germline V lookup: CDR1 SGHVS, CDR2 FNYEAQ. V dropped 3 bases and J dropped 6; count of bases not matched to a gene: 10. CDR3 length equals 15 residues. The complete variable domain, with remaining parts taken from reference TRBV7-6 and TRBJ2-7, reads GAGVSQSPRYKVTKRGQDVALRCDPISGHVSLYWYRQALGQGPEFLTYFNYEAQQDKSGLPNDRFSAERPEGSISTLTIQRTEQRDSAMYRCASSFGTGYPSEQYFGPGTRLTVT.

The chain is built from TRBV13 and TRBJ1-4; the match to TRBD1 covers 7 bases. The CDR3 covers 15 residues. The V gene's germline CDR1 is PRHDT and CDR2 FYEKMQ (reference sequence). Trimming removed 3 bases from V and 7 bases from J; junction bases left unmatched: 8. CDR3 nucleotides: TGTGCCAGCAGCTTGAGGGGGCTGGGGAGTGAAAAACTGTTTTTT. The encoded protein is CASSLRGLGSEKLFF.

This chain connects TRBV9 to TRBJ1-1; D perhaps matches TRBD1 (6 bases). Germline V CDR1 and CDR2: SGDLS, YYNGEE. V was trimmed by 2 bases and J by 2 bases, leaving 13 bases between them. The CDR3 consists of 15 residues. As DNA, the CDR3 is TGTGCCAGCAGCGTCCACAGGGAACCCAACACTGAAGCTTTCTTT. Translating it yields CASSVHREPNTEAFF.

The chain links TRBV6-6 to TRBJ1-2; perhaps TRBD1 as D (5 bases). The CDR3 runs to 14 residues. The V and J ends lost 5 bases and 8 bases respectively, with 18 bases between them. CDR1 and CDR2 (germline): MNHNY, SVGAGI (reference sequence). As DNA, the CDR3 is TGTGCCAGCAGTACGGACAAAGGGCTAAAGGGCTACACCTTC. Amino acid sequence: CASSTDKGLKGYTF.

To note about this clone: The junction and the germline gene differ at one end; a read error may be behind it. This chain links TRBV7-7 with TRBJ2-5; 7 bases fit TRBD2. CDR1 and CDR2 from the germline V gene are SSHAT and FNYEAQ (reference sequence). The CDR3 is 15 residues long. CDR3: CASSIERGLWETQYF. CDR3 sequence (DNA): TGTGCTAGCAGCATCGAGCGGGGTCTTTGGGAGACCCAGTACTTC.

This rearrangement joins TRBV11-2 to TRBJ2-7, with TRBD1 matching over 8 bases. Germline-derived CDR1 and CDR2 are SGHAT and FQNNGV. This CDR3 spans 16 amino acids. V trimming: 7 bases; J trimming: 2 bases; junction bases outside the gene matches: 13. The CDR3 is CASTSWQGAITYEQYF. The CDR3 bases are TGTGCCAGCACCTCCTGGCAGGGGGCAATTACCTACGAGCAGTACTTC.

The V and J genes are TRBV15 and TRBJ1-1, with TRBD1 matching 7 bases. This CDR3 region has 16 residues. The germline V gene encodes CDR1 LNHNV and CDR2 YYDKDF (reference sequence). After removal of 1 base from V and 1 base from J, the junction contained 6 bases not matched to a gene. CDR3 residues: CATSRGLQGRNTEAFF. For the CDR3, the DNA is TGTGCCACCAGCAGAGGATTACAGGGGAGGAACACTGAAGCTTTCTTT.

Written as DNA, the CDR3 is TGCGCCAGCAGTCAATCGTGTCAGGGGCGACCAGATACGCAGTATTTT. This gives the protein CASSQSCQGRPDTQYF. This rearrangement joins TRBV23-1 to TRBJ2-3; maybe TRBD1 (6 bases). TRBV23-1 is treated as an ORF (open reading frame) with a function not yet certain. The CDR3 consists of 16 residues. Trimming took off 0 bases at V and 4 bases at J, with 14 bases between the two ends.

As concerns this clone: Other nucleotide sequences from this sample produce the same CDR3. The chain is built from TRBV11-2 and TRBJ1-2; 9 positions agree with TRBD1. Per the germline V gene, CDR1 is SGHAT and CDR2 is FQNNGV. CDR3 length: 14 residues. Trimming cost V 4 bases and J 4 bases; bases outside gene matches: 4. DNA for the CDR3: TGTGCCAGCAGCTCCGGGACAGGGACCTATGGCTACACCTTC. Protein sequence: CASSSGTGTYGYTF.

The gene calls are TRBV29-1 and TRBJ2-4, with a tentative D call TRBD1 (5 bases). This CDR3 has 15 residues. Trimming pared 3 bases from V and 1 base from J, leaving 13 bases between. Germline assignment: CDR1 SQVTM and CDR2 ANQGSEA. The CDR3 region has the DNA TGCAGCGTTGAGTCAGGGAATAGTGCCAAAAACATTCAGTACTTC. Translating gives CSVESGNSAKNIQYF.

The chain is built from TRBV14 and TRBJ2-1, with TRBD2 matching 8 bases. V gave up 2 bases and J gave up 8 bases; unmatched junction bases: 8. The CDR3 extends over 15 amino acids. CDR1 and CDR2 (germline): SGHDN, FVKESK. The CDR3 DNA reads TGTGCCAGCAGCCAAATGGGACTAGGGGCTCATGAGCAGTTCTTC. As protein: CASSQMGLGAHEQFF.

The gene calls are TRBV6-5 and TRBJ2-3; 7 nucleotides agree with TRBD1. The CDR3 loop spans 14 amino acids. The V segment lost 8 bases and the J segment 0 bases; nucleotides outside the gene matches: 5. Germline CDR1 MNHEY, CDR2 SVGAGI. CDR3 DNA: TGTGCCAGCGGTCCAGGGGGTAGCACAGATACGCAGTATTTT. Protein: CASGPGGSTDTQYF.